These T cell receptor beta chains were read from a single sample in a study of T cells after posttransplantation cyclophosphamide. Generated by immunoSEQ multiplex PCR, the TCRdb table keeps only in-frame clones and is missing some. The sample lists 34,000 or so clones; 91% were seen once. The sequenced sample consisted of naive CD4+ T cells sorted from blood. These receptors all stem from a man aged 25 to 45 in good health and a related stem cell transplant donor. The CDR3 runs from the conserved cysteine through the conserved F or W. A D gene is named only where the DNA matches it firmly. The size of a clone is reported for some rows only, either as once, few or many, or as a class for expanded clones.

CDR3 protein: CASSLKPGQGNYNEQFF
CDR3 DNA: TGTGCCAGCTCCCTAAAACCGGGACAAGGGAACTACAATGAGCAGTTCTTC
V gene: TRBV18
clone size: NA
D gene: NA
J gene: TRBJ2-1

CDR3 protein: CASSLSGSGVVTDTQYF
CDR3 DNA: TGTGCCAGCAGCTTATCTGGTAGCGGGGTAGTCACAGATACGCAGTATTTT
V gene: TRBV7-2
clone size: NA
D gene: TRBD2
J gene: TRBJ2-3

CDR3 protein: CASSVGASVGTGADTQYF
CDR3 DNA: TGTGCCAGCAGCGTAGGCGCGTCGGTAGGGACAGGCGCAGATACGCAGTATTTT
V gene: TRBV9
clone size: NA
D gene: TRBD1
J gene: TRBJ2-3

CDR3 protein: CASTPSTSGVSDTQYF
CDR3 DNA: TGTGCCAGCACGCCTTCGACTAGCGGGGTGTCCGATACGCAGTATTTT
V gene: TRBV2
clone size: NA
D gene: TRBD2
J gene: TRBJ2-3

CDR3 protein: CASSQGTGGKPQHF
CDR3 DNA: TGTGCCAGCAGCCAGGGGACAGGGGGAAAGCCCCAGCATTTT
V gene: TRBV19
clone size: NA
D gene: TRBD1
J gene: TRBJ1-5

CDR3 protein: CASSLAGGNTGELFF
CDR3 DNA: TGTGCCAGCAGCCTAGCGGGGGGGAACACCGGGGAGCTGTTTTTT
V gene: TRBV4-2
clone size: NA
D gene: TRBD2
J gene: TRBJ2-2

CDR3 protein: CASSLSRSSYEQYF
CDR3 DNA: TGCGCCAGCAGCTTAAGCCGGAGCTCCTACGAGCAGTACTTC
V gene: TRBV5-1
clone size: NA
D gene: NA
J gene: TRBJ2-7

CDR3 protein: CASSTSERLAGRELFF
CDR3 DNA: TGTGCCAGTAGTACGTCGGAACGGCTAGCGGGGCGGGAGCTGTTTTTT
V gene: TRBV19
clone size: NA
D gene: TRBD2
J gene: TRBJ2-2

CDR3 protein: CASSLAPGVSSGNTIYF
CDR3 DNA: TGTGCCAGCAGCTTAGCCCCAGGCGTAAGCTCTGGAAACACCATATATTTT
V gene: TRBV7-9
clone size: NA
D gene: NA
J gene: TRBJ1-3

CDR3 protein: CASSIAAGWTEAFF
CDR3 DNA: TGTGCCAGTAGTATTGCGGCAGGGTGGACTGAAGCTTTCTTT
V gene: TRBV19
clone size: NA
D gene: NA
J gene: TRBJ1-1

CDR3 protein: CASSLEPGQETQYF
CDR3 DNA: TGCGCCAGCAGCTTGGAGCCAGGCCAAGAGACCCAGTACTTC
V gene: TRBV5-1
clone size: NA
D gene: NA
J gene: TRBJ2-5

CDR3 protein: CASSQDPLRTPLLFF
CDR3 DNA: TGTGCCAGCAGCCAAGATCCCTTACGGACTCCCCTACTCTTCTTC
V gene: TRBV14
clone size: NA
D gene: NA
J gene: TRBJ2-7

CDR3 protein: CASSLVVTGRANEKLFF
CDR3 DNA: TGCGCCAGCAGCTTGGTGGTGACGGGGAGGGCTAATGAAAAACTGTTTTTT
V gene: TRBV5-1
clone size: NA
D gene: NA
J gene: TRBJ1-4

CDR3 protein: CASSMVVAGRHQPQHF
CDR3 DNA: TGTGCCAGTAGTATGGTGGTGGCAGGGCGTCATCAGCCCCAGCATTTT
V gene: TRBV19
clone size: NA
D gene: NA
J gene: TRBJ1-5

CDR3 protein: CASTELLTGGNEKLFF
CDR3 DNA: TGTGCCAGCACCGAATTATTGACAGGGGGTAATGAAAAACTGTTTTTT
V gene: TRBV6-6
clone size: NA
D gene: TRBD1
J gene: TRBJ1-4

CDR3 protein: CASSSKGGTEAFF
CDR3 DNA: TGTGCCAGCTCATCCAAGGGGGGGACTGAAGCTTTCTTT
V gene: TRBV18
clone size: NA
D gene: NA
J gene: TRBJ1-1

CDR3 protein: CASSKGADRGRRDTQYF
CDR3 DNA: TGTGCCAGTAGTAAAGGGGCAGACAGGGGGCGTAGAGATACGCAGTATTTT
V gene: TRBV19
clone size: NA
D gene: TRBD1
J gene: TRBJ2-3

CDR3 protein: CASSVTSGDIADTQYF
CDR3 DNA: TGTGCCAGCAGCGTGACGAGCGGGGATATCGCAGATACGCAGTATTTT
V gene: TRBV9
clone size: NA
D gene: TRBD2
J gene: TRBJ2-3

CDR3 protein: CATMDRANSPLHF
CDR3 DNA: TGTGCCACCATGGACAGGGCCAATTCACCCCTCCACTTT
V gene: TRBV28
clone size: NA
D gene: TRBD1
J gene: TRBJ1-6

CDR3 protein: CASSQGQGSTDTQYF
CDR3 DNA: TGTGCCAGCAGCCAGGGACAGGGGAGCACAGATACGCAGTATTTT
V gene: TRBV7-6
clone size: NA
D gene: TRBD1
J gene: TRBJ2-3

CDR3 protein: CASSLAGGLTEAFF
CDR3 DNA: TGTGCCAGCAGCCTAGCGGGGGGGCTCACTGAAGCTTTCTTT
V gene: TRBV7-8
clone size: NA
D gene: NA
J gene: TRBJ1-1

CDR3 protein: CAISKGQPIYNEQFF
CDR3 DNA: TGTGCCATCAGCAAGGGACAGCCTATATACAATGAGCAGTTCTTC
V gene: TRBV10-3
clone size: NA
D gene: TRBD1
J gene: TRBJ2-1

CDR3 protein: CASSQGQSSSYEQYF
CDR3 DNA: TGCGCCAGCAGCCAAGGACAGTCAAGCTCCTACGAGCAGTACTTC
V gene: TRBV4-3
clone size: NA
D gene: NA
J gene: TRBJ2-7

CDR3 protein: CASSLLGQTGSPLHF
CDR3 DNA: TGTGCCAGTAGTCTACTGGGACAGACAGGGTCACCCCTCCACTTT
V gene: TRBV19
clone size: NA
D gene: TRBD1
J gene: TRBJ1-6

CDR3 protein: CASSWTGTSNTEAFF
CDR3 DNA: TGCGCCAGCAGCTGGACCGGGACTTCCAACACTGAAGCTTTCTTT
V gene: TRBV5-1
clone size: NA
D gene: NA
J gene: TRBJ1-1

CDR3 protein: CASSLTGGFDYGYTF
CDR3 DNA: TGTGCCAGCAGTTTAACAGGGGGGTTCGACTATGGCTACACCTTC
V gene: TRBV28
clone size: NA
D gene: TRBD1
J gene: TRBJ1-2

CDR3 protein: CASSSGGGGPYGYTF
CDR3 DNA: TGTGCCAGCAGCTCCGGAGGGGGGGGGCCCTATGGCTACACCTTC
V gene: TRBV9
clone size: NA
D gene: NA
J gene: TRBJ1-2

CDR3 protein: CASSLQGNYEQYF
CDR3 DNA: TGTGCCAGCAGTTTACAGGGGAACTACGAGCAGTACTTC
V gene: TRBV27
clone size: NA
D gene: NA
J gene: TRBJ2-7

CDR3 protein: CASSRDRPNTGELFF
CDR3 DNA: TGCGCCAGCAGCCGGGACAGGCCGAACACCGGGGAGCTGTTTTTT
V gene: TRBV5-1
clone size: once
D gene: TRBD1
J gene: TRBJ2-2

CDR3 protein: CASSPFRESYEQYF
CDR3 DNA: TGTGCCAGCAGCCCTTTCCGGGAATCCTACGAGCAGTACTTC
V gene: TRBV7-3
clone size: few
D gene: NA
J gene: TRBJ2-7

CDR3 protein: CATYGGGFTEAFF
CDR3 DNA: TGTGCCACTTATGGAGGGGGCTTCACTGAAGCTTTCTTT
V gene: TRBV6-6
clone size: NA
D gene: TRBD1
J gene: TRBJ1-1

CDR3 protein: CASSLGPANQPQHF
CDR3 DNA: TGTGCCAGCAGCTTAGGGCCAGCGAATCAGCCCCAGCATTTT
V gene: TRBV11-2
clone size: NA
D gene: NA
J gene: TRBJ1-5

CDR3 protein: CASSTGGGTQYF
CDR3 DNA: TGTGCCAGCAGTACCGGGGGGGGGACCCAGTACTTC
V gene: TRBV2
clone size: NA
D gene: TRBD2
J gene: TRBJ2-5

CDR3 protein: CASGQGFGYTF
CDR3 DNA: TGTGCCAGCGGGCAGGGCTTTGGCTACACCTTC
V gene: TRBV27
clone size: NA
D gene: NA
J gene: TRBJ1-2

CDR3 protein: CASSRGHNYEQYF
CDR3 DNA: TGTGCCAGCAGCCGCGGACATAACTACGAGCAGTACTTC
V gene: TRBV7-8
clone size: NA
D gene: NA
J gene: TRBJ2-7

CDR3 protein: CASSLGTGPLNTEAFF
CDR3 DNA: TGTGCCAGCAGTTTGGGGACAGGGCCACTGAACACTGAAGCTTTCTTT
V gene: TRBV28
clone size: NA
D gene: TRBD1
J gene: TRBJ1-1

CDR3 protein: CASSVTDSSSTDTQYF
CDR3 DNA: TGTGCCAGCAGCGTCACAGATTCATCTAGCACAGATACGCAGTATTTT
V gene: TRBV9
clone size: NA
D gene: NA
J gene: TRBJ2-3

CDR3 protein: CASSQVLGVTDTQYF
CDR3 DNA: TGCGCCAGCAGCCAAGTCTTGGGAGTGACAGATACGCAGTATTTT
V gene: TRBV4-1
clone size: NA
D gene: NA
J gene: TRBJ2-3

CDR3 protein: CASSLGTGRTEAFF
CDR3 DNA: TGTGCCAGCAGCTTGGGGACAGGGCGAACTGAAGCTTTCTTT
V gene: TRBV5-8
clone size: once
D gene: TRBD1
J gene: TRBJ1-1

CDR3 protein: CASSLGGVAEKLFF
CDR3 DNA: TGTGCCAGCAGCCTAGGGGGGGTTGCTGAAAAACTGTTTTTT
V gene: TRBV9
clone size: NA
D gene: NA
J gene: TRBJ1-4

CDR3 protein: CASSQDSRGVTDTQYF
CDR3 DNA: TGTGCCAGCAGCCAAGACTCCCGGGGGGTGACAGATACGCAGTATTTT
V gene: TRBV4-2
clone size: NA
D gene: TRBD2
J gene: TRBJ2-3